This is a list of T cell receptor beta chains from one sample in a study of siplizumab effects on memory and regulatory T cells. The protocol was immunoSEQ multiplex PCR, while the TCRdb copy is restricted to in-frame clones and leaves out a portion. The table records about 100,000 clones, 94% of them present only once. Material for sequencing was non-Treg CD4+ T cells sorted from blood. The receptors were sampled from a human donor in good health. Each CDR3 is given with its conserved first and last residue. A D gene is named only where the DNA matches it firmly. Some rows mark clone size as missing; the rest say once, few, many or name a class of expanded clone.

TGTGCCACCCGGGACACCAACGGTGGGGCCTACAATGAGCAGTTCTTC	CATRDTNGGAYNEQFF	few	TRBJ2-1	.	16	TRBV10-3
TGTGCCTGGAACAGGGACGGGGAAAAACTGTTTTTT	CAWNRDGEKLFF	.	TRBJ1-4	.	12	TRBV30
TGTGCCAGCAGTGAAAGAGGCAGGGGGAGGTTTAACTATGGCTACACCTTC	CASSERGRGRFNYGYTF	.	TRBJ1-2	TRBD1	17	TRBV2
TGTGCCAGCAGCTTATCCGGGACAGCAACTAATGAAAAACTGTTTTTT	CASSLSGTATNEKLFF	.	TRBJ1-4	TRBD1	16	TRBV7-9
TGTGCCAGCAGCTTAGGCAGGAGCAATGAGCAGTTCTTC	CASSLGRSNEQFF	.	TRBJ2-1	.	13	TRBV11-3
TGCGCCAGCAGCTTGGGCGGGACAAGGGATACGCAGTATTTT	CASSLGGTRDTQYF	.	TRBJ2-3	.	14	TRBV5-1
TGTGCCAGTAGTATCCCGACGGGACTTCAGTTCTTC	CASSIPTGLQFF	.	TRBJ2-1	.	12	TRBV19
TGTGCCAGCAGCCTAGGGGGGGCCAACGTCCTGACTTTC	CASSLGGANVLTF	.	TRBJ2-6	.	13	TRBV7-9
TGTGCTAGTGGTCCCGGGACTGTACAAGAGACCCAGTACTTC	CASGPGTVQETQYF	.	TRBJ2-5	.	14	TRBV12-5
TGTGCCAGCAGCTCCCCCCCGGGACAGCGAAGTGGAAAACTGTTTTTT	CASSSPPGQRSGKLFF	.	TRBJ1-4	TRBD1	16	TRBV5-8
TGTGCCAGCAGCTTAGCCGGGACCCCTAACGAGCAGTACTTC	CASSLAGTPNEQYF	.	TRBJ2-7	.	14	TRBV7-9
TGTGCCAGCAGCTTAATACAGGCCCCGAGCCAAGAAGCTTTCTTT	CASSLIQAPSQEAFF	once	TRBJ1-1	.	15	TRBV7-3
TGTGCCAGCAGCCGTAGCGGGAGTTTCTCCTACGAGCAGTACTTC	CASSRSGSFSYEQYF	once	TRBJ2-7	TRBD2	15	TRBV28